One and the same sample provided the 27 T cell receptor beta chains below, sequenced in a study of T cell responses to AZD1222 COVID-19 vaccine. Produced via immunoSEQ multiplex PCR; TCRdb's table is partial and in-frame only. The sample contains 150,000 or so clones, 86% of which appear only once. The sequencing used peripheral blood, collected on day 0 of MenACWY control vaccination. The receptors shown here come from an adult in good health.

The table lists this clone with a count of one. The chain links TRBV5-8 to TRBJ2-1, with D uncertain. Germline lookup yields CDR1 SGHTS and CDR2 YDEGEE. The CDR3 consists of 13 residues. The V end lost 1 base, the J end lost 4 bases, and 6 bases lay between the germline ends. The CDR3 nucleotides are TGTGCCAGCAGCTTGACTCAATACAATGAGCAGTTCTTC. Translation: CASSLTQYNEQFF.

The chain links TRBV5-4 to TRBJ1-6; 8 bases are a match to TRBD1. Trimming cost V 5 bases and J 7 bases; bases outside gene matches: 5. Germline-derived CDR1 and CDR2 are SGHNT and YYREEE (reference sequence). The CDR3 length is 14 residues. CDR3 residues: CASRWGTGNSPLHF. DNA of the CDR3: TGTGCCAGCAGATGGGGGACAGGAAATTCACCCCTCCACTTT.

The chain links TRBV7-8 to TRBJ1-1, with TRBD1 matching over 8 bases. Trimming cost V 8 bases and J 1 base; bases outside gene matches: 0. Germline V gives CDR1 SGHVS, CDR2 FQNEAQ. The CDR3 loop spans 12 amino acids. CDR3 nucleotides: TGTGCCAGCGGGACAGGGAACACTGAAGCTTTCTTT. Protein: CASGTGNTEAFF.

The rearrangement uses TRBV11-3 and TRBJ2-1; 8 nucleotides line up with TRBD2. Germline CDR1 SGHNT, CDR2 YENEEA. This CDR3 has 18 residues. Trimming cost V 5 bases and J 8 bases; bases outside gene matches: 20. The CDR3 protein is CASSPLMTGGPSSHEQFF. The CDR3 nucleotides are TGTGCCAGCAGCCCTCTGATGACGGGAGGGCCATCTTCCCATGAGCAGTTCTTC.

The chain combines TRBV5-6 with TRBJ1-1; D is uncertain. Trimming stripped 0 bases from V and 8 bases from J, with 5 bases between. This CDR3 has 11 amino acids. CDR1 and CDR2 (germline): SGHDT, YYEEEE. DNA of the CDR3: TGTGCCAGCAGCTTGGGGAAGGAAGCTTTCTTT. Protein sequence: CASSLGKEAFF.

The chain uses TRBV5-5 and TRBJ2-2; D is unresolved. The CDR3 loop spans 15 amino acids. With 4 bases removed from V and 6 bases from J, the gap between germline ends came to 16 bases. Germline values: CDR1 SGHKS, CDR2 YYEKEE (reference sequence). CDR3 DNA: TGTGCCAGCAGCGGCCCCCGGCAAAACCCCGGGGAGCTGTTTTTT. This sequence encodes CASSGPRQNPGELFF.

The CDR3 loop is CASSFRGASTGELFF. For the CDR3, the DNA is TGTGCCAGCAGCTTTCGGGGGGCGAGCACCGGGGAGCTGTTTTTT. The chain uses TRBV5-5 and TRBJ2-2, with D possibly being TRBD2 (7 bases). The V end lost 2 bases, the J end lost 4 bases, and 12 bases lay between the germline ends. The CDR3 runs to 15 residues. Germline assignment: CDR1 SGHKS and CDR2 YYEKEE (reference sequence).

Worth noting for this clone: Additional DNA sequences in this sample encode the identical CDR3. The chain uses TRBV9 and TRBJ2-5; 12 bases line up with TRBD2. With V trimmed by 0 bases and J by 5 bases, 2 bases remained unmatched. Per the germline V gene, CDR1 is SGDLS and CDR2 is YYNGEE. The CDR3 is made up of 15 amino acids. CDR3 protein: CASSVGLAGGETQYF. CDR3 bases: TGTGCCAGCAGCGTAGGGCTAGCGGGGGGGGAGACCCAGTACTTC.

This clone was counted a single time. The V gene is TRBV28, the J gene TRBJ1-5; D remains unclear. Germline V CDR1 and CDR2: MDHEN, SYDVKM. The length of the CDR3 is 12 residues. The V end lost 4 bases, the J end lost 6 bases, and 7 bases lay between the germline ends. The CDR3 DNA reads TGTGCCAGCAGTTCCAACACTCAGCCCCAGCATTTT. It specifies CASSSNTQPQHF.

The CDR3 DNA is TGTGCCAGCAGCGTAGAGGCAGGGCCTGGCTACACCTTC. It yields the protein CASSVEAGPGYTF. V is TRBV9 and J is TRBJ1-2; a weak D match, TRBD1 (5 bases). Deletions cut 0 bases from V and 7 bases from J, with 10 bases between. Germline CDR1 reads SGDLS; CDR2 reads YYNGEE. The CDR3 spans 13 residues.

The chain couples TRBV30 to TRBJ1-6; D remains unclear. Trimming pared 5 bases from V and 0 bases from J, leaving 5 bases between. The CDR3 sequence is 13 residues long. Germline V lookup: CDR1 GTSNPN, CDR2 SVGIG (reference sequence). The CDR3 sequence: CAWCSSYNSPLHF. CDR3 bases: TGTGCCTGGTGCAGCTCCTATAATTCACCCCTCCACTTT.

The CDR3 sequence: CASSFSGAVLGYNEQFF. The CDR3 nucleotides read TGTGCCAGCAGCTTCTCGGGTGCGGTGTTGGGTTACAATGAGCAGTTCTTC. V gene TRBV7-8 combines with J gene TRBJ2-1; D ambiguous. Between the trimmed V and J ends, which lost 3 bases and 4 bases, there was a span of 19 bases. The CDR3 extends over 17 amino acids. Germline V gene data show CDR1 as SGHVS and CDR2 as FQNEAQ. The full variable domain, its missing parts supplied by reference TRBV7-8 and TRBJ2-1, is GAGVSQSPRYKVAKRGQDVALRCDPISGHVSLFWYQQALGQGPEFLTYFQNEAQLDKSGLPSDRFFAERPEGSVSTLKIQRTQQEDSAVYLCASSFSGAVLGYNEQFFGPGTRLTVL.

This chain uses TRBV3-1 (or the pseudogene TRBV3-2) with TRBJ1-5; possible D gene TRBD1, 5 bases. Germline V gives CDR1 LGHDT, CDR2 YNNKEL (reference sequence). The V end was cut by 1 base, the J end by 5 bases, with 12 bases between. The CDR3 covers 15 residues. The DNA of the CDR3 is TGTGCCAGCAGCCAAGGAGGGGCGGGGGATCAGCCCCAGCATTTT. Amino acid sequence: CASSQGGAGDQPQHF.

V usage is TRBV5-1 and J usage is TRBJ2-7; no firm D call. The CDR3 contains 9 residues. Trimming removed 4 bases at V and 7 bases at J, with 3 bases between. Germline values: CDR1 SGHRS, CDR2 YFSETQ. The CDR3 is CASSGEQYV. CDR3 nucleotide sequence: TGCGCCAGCAGCGGGGAGCAGTACGTC.

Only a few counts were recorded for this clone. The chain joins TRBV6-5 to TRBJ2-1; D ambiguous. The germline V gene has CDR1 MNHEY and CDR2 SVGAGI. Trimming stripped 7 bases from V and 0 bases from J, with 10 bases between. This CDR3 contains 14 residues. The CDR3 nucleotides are TGTGCCAGCACCAGAAGTGCCTCCTACAATGAGCAGTTCTTC. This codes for CASTRSASYNEQFF.

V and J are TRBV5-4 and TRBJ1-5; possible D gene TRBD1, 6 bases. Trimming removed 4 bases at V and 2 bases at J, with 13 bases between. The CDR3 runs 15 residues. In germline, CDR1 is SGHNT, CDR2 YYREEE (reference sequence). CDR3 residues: CASSMGGSGNQPQHF. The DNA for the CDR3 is TGTGCCAGCAGCATGGGGGGCTCGGGCAATCAGCCCCAGCATTTT.

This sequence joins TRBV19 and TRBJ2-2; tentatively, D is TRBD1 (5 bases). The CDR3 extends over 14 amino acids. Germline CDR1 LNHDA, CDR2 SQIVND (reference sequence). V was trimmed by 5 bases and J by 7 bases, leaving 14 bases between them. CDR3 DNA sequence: TGTGCCAGTAGTCTAGGACATAACGGCGGGGAGCTGTTTTTT. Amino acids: CASSLGHNGGELFF.

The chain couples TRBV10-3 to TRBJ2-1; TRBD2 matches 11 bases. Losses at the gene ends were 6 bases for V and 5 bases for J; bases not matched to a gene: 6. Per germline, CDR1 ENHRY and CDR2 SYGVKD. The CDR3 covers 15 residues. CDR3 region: CAIRTSGRSHNEQFF. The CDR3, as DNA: TGTGCCATCAGAACTAGCGGGAGAAGCCACAATGAGCAGTTCTTC.

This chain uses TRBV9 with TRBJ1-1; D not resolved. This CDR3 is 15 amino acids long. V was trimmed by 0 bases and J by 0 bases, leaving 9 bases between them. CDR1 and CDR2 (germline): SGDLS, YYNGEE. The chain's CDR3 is CASSVAWHMNTEAFF. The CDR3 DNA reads TGTGCCAGCAGCGTAGCCTGGCACATGAACACTGAAGCTTTCTTT.

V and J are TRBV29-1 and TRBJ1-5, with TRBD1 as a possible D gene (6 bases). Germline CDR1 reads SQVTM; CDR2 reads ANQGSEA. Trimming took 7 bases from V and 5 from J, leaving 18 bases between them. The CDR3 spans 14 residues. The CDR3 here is CSAVGSGEDQPQHF. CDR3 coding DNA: TGCAGCGCCGTAGGGTCAGGGGAGGATCAGCCCCAGCATTTT.

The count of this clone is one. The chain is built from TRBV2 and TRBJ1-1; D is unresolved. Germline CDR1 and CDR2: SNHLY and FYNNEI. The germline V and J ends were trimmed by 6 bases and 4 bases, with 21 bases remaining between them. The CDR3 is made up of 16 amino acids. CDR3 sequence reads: CASRPLRMSTGTEAFF. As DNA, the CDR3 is TGTGCCAGCAGACCCTTACGTATGTCCACGGGCACTGAAGCTTTCTTT. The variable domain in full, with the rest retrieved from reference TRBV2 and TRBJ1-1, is EPEVTQTPSHQVTQMGQEVILRCVPISNHLYFYWYRQILGQKVEFLVSFYNNEISEKSEIFDDQFSVERPDGSNFTLKIRSTKLEDSAMYFCASRPLRMSTGTEAFFGQGTRLTVV.

In DNA form, the CDR3 reads TGTGCCAGCCACAGGGCACAGGATGCTGAAGCTTTCTTT. It translates to CASHRAQDAEAFF. The gene calls are TRBV6-5 and TRBJ1-1; D might be TRBD1 (6 bases). From germline, CDR1 is MNHEY and CDR2 SVGAGI. The CDR3 covers 13 residues. Trimming removed 8 bases at V and 6 bases at J, with 16 bases between.

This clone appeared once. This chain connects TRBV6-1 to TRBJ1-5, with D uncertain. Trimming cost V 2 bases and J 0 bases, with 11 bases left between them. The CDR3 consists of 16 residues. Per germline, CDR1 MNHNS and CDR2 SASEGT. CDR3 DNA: TGTGCCAGCAGTGAACGTGGGCTTAATAGCAATCAGCCCCAGCATTTT. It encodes CASSERGLNSNQPQHF.

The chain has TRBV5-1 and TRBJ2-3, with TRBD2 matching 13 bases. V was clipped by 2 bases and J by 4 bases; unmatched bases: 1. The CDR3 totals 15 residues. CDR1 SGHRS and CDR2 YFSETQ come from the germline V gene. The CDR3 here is CASSFGLAGADTQYF. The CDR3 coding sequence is TGCGCCAGCAGCTTCGGACTAGCGGGGGCAGATACGCAGTATTTT.

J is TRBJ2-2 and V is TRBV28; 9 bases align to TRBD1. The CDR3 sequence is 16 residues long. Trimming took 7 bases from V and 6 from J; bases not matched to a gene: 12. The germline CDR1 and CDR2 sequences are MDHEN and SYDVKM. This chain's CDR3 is CASTLGDRAISGELFF. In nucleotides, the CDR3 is TGTGCCAGCACTCTCGGGGACAGGGCGATCTCCGGGGAGCTGTTTTTT.

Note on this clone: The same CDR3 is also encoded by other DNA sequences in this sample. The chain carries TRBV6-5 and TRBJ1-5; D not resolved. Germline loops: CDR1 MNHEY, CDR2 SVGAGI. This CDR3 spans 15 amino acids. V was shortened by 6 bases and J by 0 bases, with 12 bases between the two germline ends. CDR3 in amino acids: CASRIREYSNQPQHF. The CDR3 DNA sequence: TGTGCCAGCAGAATTCGAGAATATAGCAATCAGCCCCAGCATTTT.

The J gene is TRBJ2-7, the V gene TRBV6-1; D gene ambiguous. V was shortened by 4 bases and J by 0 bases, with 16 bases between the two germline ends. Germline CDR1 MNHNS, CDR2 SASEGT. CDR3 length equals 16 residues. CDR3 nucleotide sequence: TGTGCCAGCAGTGGCCGTCGGCAGGCCCGCTCCTACGAGCAGTACGTC. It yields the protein CASSGRRQARSYEQYV.